Shown below are 20 T cell receptor beta chains from a single sample sequenced in a study of cytomegalovirus exposure and HLA in healthy donors. Assay: immunoSEQ multiplex PCR; the TCRdb copy retains only in-frame clones and omits some. The sample shows some 85,000 clones, approximately 96% of them seen only once. Sequenced: PBMCs. These receptors were collected from a woman under 30 in good health and CMV-seronegative.

This sequence joins TRBV6-1 and TRBJ2-1, with D possibly TRBD1 on 6 matching bases. Germline CDR1 reads MNHNS; CDR2 reads SASEGT. Deletions cut 8 bases from V and 7 bases from J, with 12 bases between. The CDR3 length is 12 residues. Here the CDR3 DNA reads TGTGCCAGCGGACAGAGACTAAATGAGCAGTTCTTC. This sequence encodes CASGQRLNEQFF.

In DNA, the CDR3 is TGCGCCAGCAGCTCTCCGGTCGAGCAGTACTTC. It encodes CASSSPVEQYF. The rearrangement uses TRBV5-1 and TRBJ2-7; D not certain. V lost 3 bases, J lost 6 bases, and 7 bases lay in between. Germline CDR1 SGHRS, CDR2 YFSETQ. The CDR3 contains 11 residues.

On this clone itself: No conserved phenylalanine or tryptophan ends this CDR3, so it is likely a read error. The DNA is omitted, as the CDR3 cannot be located on it reliably, and the CDR3 follows TCRdb's listing. J is TRBJ2-7 and V is TRBV9; TRBD1, the table's D call, lacks a check against the DNA. The CDR3 length equals 13 residues, ends included. From germline, CDR1 is SGDLS and CDR2 YYNGEE. CDR3 loop: CASSVGKGGQGPP.

This chain uses TRBV13 with TRBJ2-3, with D possibly matching TRBD2 (5 bases). Germline values: CDR1 PRHDT, CDR2 FYEKMQ (reference sequence). CDR3 length: 13 amino acids. The germline V and J ends were trimmed by 6 bases and 2 bases, with 9 bases remaining between them. Here the CDR3 DNA reads TGTGCCAGCAGTGGACTTCCCACAGATACGCAGTATTTT. Translating it yields CASSGLPTDTQYF.

This chain joins TRBV6-1 and TRBJ1-5; perhaps TRBD1 as D (6 bases). Per germline, CDR1 MNHNS and CDR2 SASEGT. The CDR3 totals 15 residues. V gave up 11 bases and J gave up 3 bases, with 20 bases separating them. CDR3 sequence reads: CAALPMDSNNQPQHF. The CDR3 DNA follows: TGTGCCGCACTGCCCATGGACAGTAACAATCAGCCCCAGCATTTT.

The chain joins TRBV10-3 to TRBJ2-3; unclear D gene. Per germline, CDR1 ENHRY and CDR2 SYGVKD. Between the trimmed V and J ends, which lost 10 bases and 4 bases, there was a span of 21 bases. This CDR3 comprises 15 residues. The CDR3, as DNA: TGTGCCACCGAAGACTCGCGAGGTTTGGCAGATACGCAGTATTTT. Its translation is CATEDSRGLADTQYF.

The V and J genes are TRBV7-8 and TRBJ2-3, with 13 bases matching TRBD2. Germline lookup yields CDR1 SGHVS and CDR2 FQNEAQ. This CDR3 spans 16 amino acids. With 2 bases clipped from V and 4 bases from J, the junction kept 3 bases outside the gene matches. Here the CDR3 reads CASSLTTSGRADTQYF. CDR3 DNA: TGTGCCAGCAGCTTAACTACTAGCGGGAGGGCAGATACGCAGTATTTT.

The chain uses TRBV5-1 and TRBJ1-6; D ambiguous. V was clipped by 4 bases and J by 9 bases, with 26 bases between them. In germline, CDR1 is SGHRS, CDR2 YFSETQ. The CDR3 sequence is 18 residues long. The CDR3 DNA is TGCGCCAGCAGCACCGCAGTAGACGGAGGGCCCATCCCTTCACCCCTCCACTTT. Encoded protein: CASSTAVDGGPIPSPLHF.

This chain uses TRBV19 with TRBJ1-4; 8 bases are a match to TRBD1. The germline CDR1 and CDR2 sequences are LNHDA and SQIVND (reference sequence). The length of the CDR3 is 15 residues. Trimming cost V 6 bases and J 3 bases; bases outside gene matches: 6. CDR3 in amino acids: CASRRQGSANEKLFF. DNA for the CDR3: TGTGCCAGTAGACGACAGGGGTCCGCTAATGAAAAACTGTTTTTT.

The V and J genes are TRBV9 and TRBJ2-7, with TRBD2 identical over 12 bases. This CDR3 spans 15 amino acids. V trimming: 3 bases; J trimming: 5 bases; junction bases outside the gene matches: 6. Germline CDR1 SGDLS, CDR2 YYNGEE. The CDR3 DNA reads as TGTGCCAGCAGCGAGGGGCTAGCGGGAGGGGACGAGCAGTACTTC. Translating it yields CASSEGLAGGDEQYF. The whole variable domain, filled in from reference TRBV9 and TRBJ2-7, reads DSGVTQTPKHLITATGQRVTLRCSPRSGDLSVYWYQQSLDQGLQFLIQYYNGEERAKGNILERFSAQQFPDLHSELNLSSLELGDSALYFCASSEGLAGGDEQYFGPGTRLTVT.

V usage is TRBV7-2 and J usage is TRBJ2-3; no clear D. Trimming took off 3 bases at V and 3 bases at J, with 7 bases between the two ends. This CDR3 region has 13 residues. Per the germline V gene, CDR1 is SGHTA and CDR2 is FQGNSA. DNA for the CDR3: TGTGCCAGCAGCTTTAGAGGAACAGATACGCAGTATTTT. This gives the protein CASSFRGTDTQYF.

The chain carries TRBV10-3 and TRBJ2-7; tentatively, D is TRBD1 (5 bases). Germline assignment: CDR1 ENHRY and CDR2 SYGVKD. This CDR3 has 14 amino acids. The V end was cut by 4 bases, the J end by 9 bases, with 19 bases between. The CDR3 region is CAISGASQDGAQYF. The CDR3 nucleotides are TGTGCCATCAGTGGTGCGAGCCAAGATGGGGCGCAGTACTTC.

V and J are TRBV2 and TRBJ2-1, with 14 bases identical to TRBD2. Losses at the gene ends were 9 bases for V and 8 bases for J; bases not matched to a gene: 6. CDR3 size: 14 residues. Germline CDR1 and CDR2: SNHLY and FYNNEI. CDR3 sequence: CASSGTSGRHEQFF. CDR3 nucleotide sequence: TGTGCCAGTTCCGGGACTAGCGGGAGACATGAGCAGTTCTTC.

The V and J genes are TRBV7-2 and TRBJ2-7, with TRBD1 identical over 7 bases. J lost 6 bases, V lost 5 bases, and 13 bases had no gene match. Germline CDR1 reads SGHTA; CDR2 reads FQGNSA. This CDR3 is 15 amino acids long. CDR3 loop: CASSPTGAYVREQYF. In DNA form, the CDR3 reads TGTGCCAGCAGCCCAACAGGGGCCTATGTTCGCGAGCAGTACTTC.

The chain joins TRBV9 to TRBJ2-1; 9 nucleotides agree with TRBD2. Germline V gene lookup returns CDR1 SGDLS and CDR2 YYNGEE. Unmatched junction bases numbered 13, after V lost 3 bases and J lost 15 bases. The CDR3 has 14 amino acids. The CDR3 is CASSAAHLTSGVFF. DNA for the CDR3: TGTGCCAGCAGCGCCGCTCACCTGACTAGCGGAGTGTTCTTC.

V and J are TRBV10-1 and TRBJ2-3; TRBD2 is a possible D gene (5 bases). This CDR3 is built from 16 residues. CDR1 and CDR2 from the germline V gene are WNHNN and SYGVQD (reference sequence). V lost 5 bases and J 0 bases, leaving 15 bases between the germline ends. The CDR3 sequence is CASSPQGADSTDTQYF. DNA of the CDR3: TGCGCCAGCAGTCCCCAAGGAGCGGATAGCACAGATACGCAGTATTTT.

The genes are TRBV5-1 and TRBJ2-2, with 9 bases that match TRBD1. The CDR3 loop spans 16 amino acids. The germline gives CDR1 SGHRS, CDR2 YFSETQ. J gave up 1 base and V 1 base, and 2 bases lay outside the gene matches. This CDR3 reads CASSLWTGENTGELFF. The CDR3, as DNA: TGCGCCAGCAGCTTGTGGACAGGGGAGAACACCGGGGAGCTGTTTTTT.

The rearrangement links TRBV29-1 to TRBJ2-2; TRBD2 might be the D (6 bases). The CDR3 runs 13 residues. Germline V gives CDR1 SQVTM, CDR2 ANQGSEA. Trimming left V 6 bases short and J 6 bases short, with 14 bases between. The CDR3 reads CSVAFWGAGELFF. The CDR3 nucleotides are TGCAGCGTCGCGTTCTGGGGGGCCGGGGAGCTGTTTTTT.

The chain has TRBV28 and TRBJ2-1; D not resolved. Trimming pared 5 bases from V and 4 bases from J, leaving 6 bases between. The CDR3 has 12 amino acids. Germline CDR1 MDHEN, CDR2 SYDVKM. The CDR3 region is CASSPIYNEQFF. CDR3 sequence (DNA): TGTGCCAGCAGTCCTATATACAATGAGCAGTTCTTC.

Note on this clone: The identical CDR3 is also encoded by other nucleotide sequences in the sample. The chain is built from TRBV2 and TRBJ1-2; TRBD1 matches at 7 bases. With 7 bases clipped from V and 0 bases from J, the junction kept 5 bases outside the gene matches. Germline CDR1 reads SNHLY; CDR2 reads FYNNEI. This CDR3 has 14 residues. The CDR3 DNA reads TGTGCCAGCACCCAAACAGGGGCTAACTATGGCTACACCTTC. Encoded protein: CASTQTGANYGYTF. Using reference TRBV2 and TRBJ1-2 for the parts outside the CDR3, the full variable domain is EPEVTQTPSHQVTQMGQEVILRCVPISNHLYFYWYRQILGQKVEFLVSFYNNEISEKSEIFDDQFSVERPDGSNFTLKIRSTKLEDSAMYFCASTQTGANYGYTFGSGTRLTVV.